This T cell receptor (beta chain) was recorded in a study of T cells after yellow fever vaccination. TCRdb re-derived calls from the 5' RACE reads in MiXCR, one entry per CDR3 protein. The sample lists 310,000 or so distinct CDR3 sequences; around 7% were seen once. CDR1 SGHRS and CDR2 YFSETQ come from the germline V gene. Trimming cost V 3 bases and J 7 bases; bases outside gene matches: 8. The CDR3 length is 14 residues. Many counts were recorded for this clonotype. This chain uses TRBV5-1 with TRBJ1-2; 8 nucleotides line up with TRBD1. This specimen was PBMCs, taken more than 35 days after the first yellow fever vaccination. This sequence originates from a man aged 18 to 30 who received the YFV17D yellow fever vaccine. CDR3 in DNA: TGCGCCAGCAGCTCGGACAGGGTAAATGCTGGCTACACCTTC. It translates to CASSSDRVNAGYTF.